This T cell receptor beta chain was sequenced during a study of beta chain features in type 1 diabetes. Overall study results and limits: Moderately but significantly shorter TCRB CDR3s were found in Type 1 diabetes patients in all four CD4+ subsets. In comparison with healthy donors, patients had naive, central memory and Treg TCRB repertoires that appeared more similar.

Looked up from germline, CDR1 is SGHTA and CDR2 is FQGNSA. V gave up 4 bases and J gave up 1 base, with 7 bases separating them. The CDR3 consists of 13 residues. As to this clone: Its antigen remains unknown.

The investigators reverse transcribed all of the isolated RNA, so they sequenced expressed TCRB transcripts. Naive, central memory and regulatory T cell samples yielded around 3.4 million reads on average. Sequencing was performed with immunoSEQ multiplex PCR; in TCRdb, only in-frame clones are kept and a portion is missing. The data hold hundreds of thousands of clones, with about 16% observed a single time. Purities in excess of 95% were seen in all sorted populations. The rearrangement uses TRBV7-2 and TRBJ2-5; D call uncertain. The sequenced sample consisted of naive CD4+ T cells from blood. The source is a young man in good health. The DNA for the CDR3 is TGTGCCAGCAGCTCGAGACTCCAAGAGACCCAGTACTTC. It specifies CASSSRLQETQYF.